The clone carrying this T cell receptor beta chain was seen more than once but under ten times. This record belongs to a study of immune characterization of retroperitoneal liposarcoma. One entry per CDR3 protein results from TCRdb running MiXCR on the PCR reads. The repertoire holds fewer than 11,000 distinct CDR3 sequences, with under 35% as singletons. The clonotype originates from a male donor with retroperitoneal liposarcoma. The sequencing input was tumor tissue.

Here the CDR3 reads CAISGGRETQYF. The CDR3 region has the DNA TGTGCCATCTCAGGGGGGCGGGAGACCCAGTACTTC. The chain joins TRBV10-3 to TRBJ2-5; tentatively, D is TRBD1 (7 bases). The CDR3 consists of 12 residues. Trimming removed 8 bases from V and 5 bases from J, with 12 bases in between. Germline V CDR1 and CDR2: ENHRY, SYGVKD.